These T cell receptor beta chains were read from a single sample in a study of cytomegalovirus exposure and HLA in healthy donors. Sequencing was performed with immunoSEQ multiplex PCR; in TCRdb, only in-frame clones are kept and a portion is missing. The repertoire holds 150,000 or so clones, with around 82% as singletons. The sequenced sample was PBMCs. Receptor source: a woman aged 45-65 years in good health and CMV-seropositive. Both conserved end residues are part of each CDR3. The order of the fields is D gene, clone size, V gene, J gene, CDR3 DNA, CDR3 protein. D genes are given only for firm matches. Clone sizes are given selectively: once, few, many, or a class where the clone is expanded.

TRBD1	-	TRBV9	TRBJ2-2	TGTGCCAGCAGCGTCGACAGGGGGTTAATCACCGGGGAGCTGTTTTTT	CASSVDRGLITGELFF
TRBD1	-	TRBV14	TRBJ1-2	TGTGCCAGCAGCCAAGCCGGACAGGGGGTTTATGGCTACACCTTC	CASSQAGQGVYGYTF
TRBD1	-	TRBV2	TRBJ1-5	TGTGCCAGCAGTGTGGACAGGGGCAATCAGCCCCAGCATTTT	CASSVDRGNQPQHF
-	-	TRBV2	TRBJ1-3	TGTGCCAGCAGCGCGACAGGAGGAAACACCATATATTTT	CASSATGGNTIYF
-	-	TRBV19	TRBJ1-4	TGTGCCAGTAGTACCGGGGTTCCCGGGATCTTCATTGACCTTAATGAAAAACTGTTTTTT	CASSTGVPGIFIDLNEKLFF
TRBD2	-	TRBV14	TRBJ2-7	TGTGCCAGCAGCCAAGAAGGCCTAGCGGGGACCTACGAGCAGTACTTC	CASSQEGLAGTYEQYF
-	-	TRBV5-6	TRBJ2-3	TGTGCCAGCAGCTTGCGAGCGGACACAGATACGCAGTATTTT	CASSLRADTDTQYF
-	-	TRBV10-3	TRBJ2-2	TGTGCCATCAGTGAAGGAACGGGGTGGGCCGGGGAGCTGTTTTTT	CAISEGTGWAGELFF
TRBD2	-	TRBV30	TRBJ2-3	TGTGCCTGGGGACTAGCGGGGGCTGATACGCAGTATTTT	CAWGLAGADTQYF
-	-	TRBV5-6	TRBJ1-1	TGTGCCAGCAGCTTGCAGGGGCTAGGTGAAGCTTTCTTT	CASSLQGLGEAFF
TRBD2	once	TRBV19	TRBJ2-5	TGTGCCAGTAGGCAAGCGGGGGGGGGAGAGACCCAGTACTTC	CASRQAGGGETQYF
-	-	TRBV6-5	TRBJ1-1	TGTGCCAGCAGTTACCGGGGAAACACTGAAGCTTTCTTT	CASSYRGNTEAFF
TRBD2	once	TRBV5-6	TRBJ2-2	TGTGCCAGCAGCTCGGGACTAGCGGGGGTGAACACCGGGGAGCTGTTTTTT	CASSSGLAGVNTGELFF
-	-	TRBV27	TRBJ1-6	TGTGCCAGCAGTTTCTCCCTTGGCGGGGCGAATTCACCCCTCCACTTT	CASSFSLGGANSPLHF
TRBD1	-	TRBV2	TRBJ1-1	TGTGCCAGCCTCCTGACGGGGACAGGGCGGAACACTGAGGCTTTCTTT	CASLLTGTGRNTEAFF
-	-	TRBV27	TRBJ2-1	TGTGCCAGCAGTCAGGGGCTCTCCTACAATGAGCAGTTCTTC	CASSQGLSYNEQFF
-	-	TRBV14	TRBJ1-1	TGTGCCAGCAGCCAAGGGGGGCGGAACACTGAAGCTTTCTTT	CASSQGGRNTEAFF
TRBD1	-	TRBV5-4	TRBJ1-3	TGTGCCAGCAGCGACAGGGGCTCTGGAAACACCATATATTTT	CASSDRGSGNTIYF
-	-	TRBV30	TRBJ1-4	TGTGCCTGGAGCCGGGGAGGGGGGCGTGAAAAACTGTTTTTT	CAWSRGGGREKLFF
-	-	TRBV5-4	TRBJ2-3	TGTGCCAGCAGCCTTTTGACTAGCACAGATACGCAGTATTTT	CASSLLTSTDTQYF
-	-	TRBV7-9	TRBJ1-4	TGTGCCAGCAGCTCGCGCCCGTCTTCAACTAATGAAAAACTGTTTTTT	CASSSRPSSTNEKLFF
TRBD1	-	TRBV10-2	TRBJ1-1	TGCGCCAGCAGTGAACGTCCAGGGGGAAACACTGAAGCTTTCTTT	CASSERPGGNTEAFF
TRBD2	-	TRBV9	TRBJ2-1	TGTGCCAGCAGCGACCGTTCGGGGGGGATTTACAATGAGCAGTTCTTC	CASSDRSGGIYNEQFF
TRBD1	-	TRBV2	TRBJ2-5	TGTGCCAGCAGTGAAGCGCTTCGTTATAAGGGGGCAGGTCGAGAGACCCAGTACTTC	CASSEALRYKGAGRETQYF
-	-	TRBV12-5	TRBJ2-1	TGTGCTAGTTCGACGCCCACGGGACACCTTCGGGATGAGCAGTTCTTC	CASSTPTGHLRDEQFF
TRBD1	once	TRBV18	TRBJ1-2	TGTGCCAGCTCACTCACCGAGGACAGGGGGCACTATGGCTACACCTTC	CASSLTEDRGHYGYTF
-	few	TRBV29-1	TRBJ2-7	TGCAGCGTTGAAGGTCCACGGGGGACCTACGAGCAGTACTTC	CSVEGPRGTYEQYF
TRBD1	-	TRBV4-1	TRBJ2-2	TGCGCCAGCAGCGCCACAACAGGGGCCGGGGAGCTGTTTTTT	CASSATTGAGELFF
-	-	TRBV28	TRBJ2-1	TGTGCCAGCGGATTGGGGGGGCTAGTAGGCCCCAATGAGCAGTTCTTC	CASGLGGLVGPNEQFF
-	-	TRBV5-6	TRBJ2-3	TGTGCCAGCAGCTGGGGGGTAAGCACAGATACGCAGTATTTT	CASSWGVSTDTQYF
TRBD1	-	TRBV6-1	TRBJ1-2	TGTGCCAGCAGCGGGGACAGGGAATATGGCTACACCTTC	CASSGDREYGYTF
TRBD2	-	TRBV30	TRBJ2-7	TGTGCCTGGAGTGTACGCGGGGGAAGATCTTACGAGCAGTACTTC	CAWSVRGGRSYEQYF
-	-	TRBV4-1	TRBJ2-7	TGCGCCAGCAGCCGCACAGGGGGGGCTCAAATTCCGCCTTACGAGCAGTACTTC	CASSRTGGAQIPPYEQYF
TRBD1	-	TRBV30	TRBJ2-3	TGTGCCTTAAGGGACAGAGGAGATACGCAGTATTTT	CALRDRGDTQYF
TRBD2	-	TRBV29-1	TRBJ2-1	TGCAGCGTTGCGTCAAGTCTAGCGGGGGTTCCGCAGTTCTTC	CSVASSLAGVPQFF
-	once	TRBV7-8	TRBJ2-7	TGTGCCAGCAGCTTGTACGGGGCTAGCGGACAGTCCTACGAGCAGTACTTC	CASSLYGASGQSYEQYF
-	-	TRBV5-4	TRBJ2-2	TGTGCCAGCAGCTTGGCAGGGACGAACACCGGGGAGCTGTTTTTT	CASSLAGTNTGELFF
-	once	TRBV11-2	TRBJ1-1	TGTGCCAGCAGCGTCAGGGGAAGGGGAACTGAAGCTTTCTTT	CASSVRGRGTEAFF
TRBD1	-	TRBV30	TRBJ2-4	TGTGCCTGGACCTTCGGGACAGGGGGCAGAAACATTCAGTACTTC	CAWTFGTGGRNIQYF